What follows are 20 T cell receptor beta chains derived from one specimen sequenced in a study of graft-versus-host responses after intestinal transplantation. Some clones are missing from TCRdb's copy, which holds only in-frame ones; the method was immunoSEQ multiplex PCR. The table records around 96,000 clones, 75% to 95% of them present only once. The source was PBMCs, collected about 440 days after intestinal transplant. The receptors derive from a human patient who received an intestinal transplant, so some T cells may come from the graft donor.

As to this clone: Within the sample, other DNA sequences also encode this same CDR3. This sequence joins TRBV18 and TRBJ2-5; no firm D call. V gave up 6 bases and J gave up 2 bases, with 4 bases separating them. The germline CDR1 and CDR2 sequences are KGHSH and LQKENI. The CDR3 sequence is 11 residues long. CDR3: CASSLQETQYF. The CDR3 region has the DNA TGTGCCAGCTCCCTACAAGAGACCCAGTACTTC.

This clone was counted a single time. The rearrangement links TRBV5-1 to TRBJ2-5, with TRBD2 matching over 13 bases. The DNA end is more similar to TRBJ2-7, so the J call may be wrong. There are 16 residues in the CDR3. The V gene's germline CDR1 is SGHRS and CDR2 YFSETQ. The CDR3 here is CASSRLAGGTSYEQYF. Written as DNA, the CDR3 is TGCGCCAGCAGCCGACTAGCGGGGGGAACATCCTACGAGCAGTACTTC.

The gene calls are TRBV7-9 and TRBJ1-2; perhaps TRBD1 as D (6 bases). Germline CDR1 SEHNR, CDR2 FQNEAQ (reference sequence). The CDR3 totals 15 residues. Trimming took 3 bases from V and 6 from J, leaving 17 bases between them. As DNA, the CDR3 is TGTGCCAGCAGCTTGGCGGGGGGCCCCCTTGATGGCTACACCTTC. Protein sequence: CASSLAGGPLDGYTF.

This chain connects TRBV6-1 to TRBJ1-1; D unclear. Deletions cut 6 bases from V and 3 bases from J, with 11 bases between. The CDR3 is 13 amino acids. Germline CDR1 is MNHNS and CDR2 is SASEGT. The CDR3 sequence is CASRLVSDTEAFF. In DNA, the CDR3 is TGTGCCAGCAGGTTGGTAAGTGACACTGAAGCTTTCTTT.

The V gene is TRBV10-3, the J gene TRBJ2-1, with 8 bases lining up with TRBD1. V was clipped by 0 bases and J by 12 bases; unmatched bases: 4. This CDR3 region has 13 residues. Per germline, CDR1 ENHRY and CDR2 SYGVKD. In DNA form, the CDR3 reads TGTGCCATCAGTGAGTCGGACAGGGACGGGCAGTTCTTC. Encoded protein: CAISESDRDGQFF.

The chain uses TRBV2 and TRBJ1-5, with 7 bases fitting TRBD1. V lost 1 base, J lost 7 bases, and 10 bases stayed unmatched. Germline lookup yields CDR1 SNHLY and CDR2 FYNNEI. This CDR3 has 16 residues. The CDR3, as DNA: TGTGCCAGCAGTGAAGGGGGTCAGGGGGTGCGACAGCCCCAGCATTTT. Amino acids: CASSEGGQGVRQPQHF.

The chain joins TRBV5-1 to TRBJ1-2; 8 nucleotides align to TRBD1. The CDR3 loop spans 15 amino acids. Per the germline V gene, CDR1 is SGHRS and CDR2 is YFSETQ. The junction had 11 bases not matched to a gene; V was cut back by 3 bases and J by 7 bases. CDR3 in DNA: TGCGCCAGCAGCTGGGGCCCCCAGGGGGCGAGTGGCTACACCTTC. It specifies CASSWGPQGASGYTF.

The V and J genes are TRBV7-9 and TRBJ2-7; 11 bases match TRBD2. V was clipped by 4 bases and J by 2 bases; unmatched bases: 1. The CDR3 is made up of 14 amino acids. Per germline, CDR1 SEHNR and CDR2 FQNEAQ (reference sequence). The CDR3 is CASSSTSGAYEQYF. The CDR3 nucleotides are TGTGCCAGCAGCTCGACTAGCGGGGCCTACGAGCAGTACTTC.

The chain has TRBV14 and TRBJ1-2; maybe TRBD1 (5 bases). Germline CDR1 is SGHDN and CDR2 is FVKESK. This CDR3 is 17 amino acids long. With 4 bases removed from V and 3 bases from J, the gap between germline ends came to 21 bases. The DNA of the CDR3 is TGTGCCAGCAGCCGATACGGGACGGCGACACTCCACTATGGCTACACCTTC. It is translated as CASSRYGTATLHYGYTF.

The chain combines TRBV2 with TRBJ2-3; 9 positions match TRBD1. CDR1 and CDR2 (germline): SNHLY, FYNNEI. The CDR3 has 15 residues. V lost 2 bases, J lost 3 bases, and 3 bases stayed unmatched. CDR3 protein: CASSERGTGTDTQYF. CDR3 bases: TGTGCCAGCAGTGAACGTGGGACAGGGACAGATACGCAGTATTTT.

This rearrangement joins TRBV11-2 to TRBJ2-5, with 10 bases that match TRBD1. This CDR3 comprises 18 residues. J gave up 5 bases and V 0 bases, and 12 bases lay outside the gene matches. The germline CDR1 and CDR2 sequences are SGHAT and FQNNGV. DNA for the CDR3: TGTGCCAGCAGCTTAGACCGGGGAGGGACAGGGGCTCTGGAGACCCAGTACTTC. This sequence encodes CASSLDRGGTGALETQYF.

As for this clone: One end of the junction varies from germline; a read error may be responsible. The chain is built from TRBV7-7 and TRBJ2-3; 14 positions agree with TRBD2. The CDR3 length is 15 residues. Germline V gives CDR1 SSHAT, CDR2 FNYEAQ (reference sequence). CDR3 in amino acids: CASSLGTSGGDTQYF. DNA of the CDR3: TGTGCTAGCAGCCTGGGGACTAGCGGGGGAGATACGCAGTATTTT. Combining the CDR3 with reference TRBV7-7 and TRBJ2-3 gives the whole variable domain GAGVSQSPRYKVTKRGQDVTLRCDPISSHATLYWYQQALGQGPEFLTYFNYEAQPDKSGLPSDRFSAERPEGSISTLTIQRTEQRDSAMYRCASSLGTSGGDTQYFGPGTRLTVL.

The rearrangement uses TRBV18 and TRBJ2-7, with D possibly being TRBD2 (5 bases). V was trimmed by 3 bases and J by 3 bases, leaving 12 bases between them. This CDR3 has 14 residues. Germline loops: CDR1 KGHSH, CDR2 LQKENI. CDR3 protein: CASSPPRVNYEQYF. CDR3 sequence (DNA): TGTGCCAGCTCACCCCCGAGGGTGAACTACGAGCAGTACTTC.

The CDR3 DNA reads as TGTGCCAGCAGTGGACAGGGATTCTCCTACGAGCAGTACTTC. This translates into CASSGQGFSYEQYF. This chain joins TRBV6-5 and TRBJ2-7; TRBD1 matches 8 bases. Germline CDR1 and CDR2: MNHEY and SVGAGI. This CDR3 spans 14 amino acids. V dropped 5 bases and J dropped 0; count of bases not matched to a gene: 3.

The rearrangement uses TRBV7-6 and TRBJ2-7; D may be TRBD1 (5 bases). CDR3 length: 17 residues. Germline CDR1 is SGHVS and CDR2 is FNYEAQ. The germline V and J ends were trimmed by 1 base and 2 bases, with 18 bases remaining between them. This CDR3 is CASSLGRAGLQTYEQYF. CDR3 nucleotide sequence: TGTGCCAGCAGCTTAGGCCGTGCAGGGCTCCAAACCTACGAGCAGTACTTC.

The V and J genes are TRBV6-1 and TRBJ1-1; D is unresolved. Germline V CDR1 and CDR2: MNHNS, SASEGT. This CDR3 contains 13 residues. With 4 bases removed from V and 8 bases from J, the gap between germline ends came to 14 bases. The CDR3: CASSVVGFGEAFF. As DNA, the CDR3 is TGTGCCAGCAGTGTCGTGGGTTTCGGGGAAGCTTTCTTT.

This chain links TRBV9 with TRBJ1-3, with 7 bases fitting TRBD1. V lost 3 bases to trimming and J lost 0 bases; unmatched junction nucleotides: 6. The CDR3 is 16 residues long. CDR1 and CDR2 from the germline V gene are SGDLS and YYNGEE. CDR3 DNA sequence: TGTGCCAGCAGCGCCGGGACAGCTGACTCTGGAAACACCATATATTTT. Its protein is CASSAGTADSGNTIYF.

The rearrangement uses TRBV5-5 and TRBJ2-7; D may be TRBD1 or TRBD2 (5 bases each). V lost 4 bases, J lost 5 bases, and 13 bases lay in between. The CDR3 covers 13 residues. Germline CDR1 and CDR2: SGHKS and YYEKEE (reference sequence). The CDR3 sequence is CASSGTGTDEQYF. The DNA for the CDR3 is TGTGCCAGCAGCGGGACCGGGACGGACGAGCAGTACTTC.

The chain carries TRBV13 and TRBJ1-6, with no clear D. CDR1 PRHDT and CDR2 FYEKMQ come from the germline V gene (reference sequence). The CDR3 extends over 13 amino acids. V was cut by 3 bases and J by 7 bases, with 7 bases left in between. The CDR3 DNA is TGTGCCAGCAGCTTTCTCGGAAATTCACCCCTCCACTTT. This gives the protein CASSFLGNSPLHF.

The chain combines TRBV27 with TRBJ1-2, with D hard to call. Germline lookup yields CDR1 MNHEY and CDR2 SMNVEV (reference sequence). V lost 5 bases and J lost 6, with 16 bases in between. The CDR3 is made up of 14 amino acids. CDR3 sequence reads: CASSAQTNKDGYTF. DNA of the CDR3: TGTGCCAGCAGTGCACAAACCAACAAAGATGGCTACACCTTC.